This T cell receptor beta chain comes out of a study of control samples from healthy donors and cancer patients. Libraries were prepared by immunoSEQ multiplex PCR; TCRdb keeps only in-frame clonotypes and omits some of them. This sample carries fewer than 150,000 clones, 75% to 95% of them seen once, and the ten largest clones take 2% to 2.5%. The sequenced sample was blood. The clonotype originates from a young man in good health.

The CDR3, as DNA: TGTGCCAGTAGCCCGGGACAGACTTATAATTCACCCCTCCACTTT. Its translation is CASSPGQTYNSPLHF. The chain employs TRBV19 and TRBJ1-6; the match to TRBD1 covers 7 bases. V gave up 6 bases and J gave up 4 bases; unmatched junction bases: 6. The CDR3 runs to 15 residues. Per the germline V gene, CDR1 is LNHDA and CDR2 is SQIVND (reference sequence).